These T cell receptor beta chains were read from a single sample in a study of technical replicates of blood from a handful of donors. The table came from immunoSEQ multiplex PCR; TCRdb's copy has only in-frame clones and leaves some out. Of tens of thousands of clones detected, less than 95% appear once; the ten largest clones hold less than 0.3%. Sequences were obtained from T cells isolated from PBMCs. These TCRs come from a human donor in good health. The CDR3 runs from the conserved cysteine through the conserved F or W. The order of the fields is D gene, clone size, J gene, V gene, CDR3 protein, CDR3 DNA. D genes are given only for firm matches. Only part of the rows carry a size: once, few, many, or a class if the clone is expanded.

>TRBD1|NA|TRBJ1-6|TRBV18
CASSITGTGEGSPLHF
TGTGCCAGCTCAATTACCGGGACAGGGGAAGGTTCACCCCTCCACTTT
>NA|NA|TRBJ2-7|TRBV4-2
CASSRGYSYEQYF
TGTGCCAGCAGCCGAGGTTACTCCTACGAGCAGTACTTC
>TRBD1|NA|TRBJ1-5|TRBV18
CASSARDRGSSDQPQHF
TGTGCCAGCTCAGCCCGGGACAGGGGCTCATCCGATCAGCCCCAGCATTTT
>NA|NA|TRBJ1-1|TRBV27
CASKRQPNTEAFF
TGTGCCAGCAAGAGGCAGCCGAACACTGAAGCTTTCTTT
>NA|NA|TRBJ1-2|TRBV13
CASRQRLQGDYGYTF
TGTGCCAGCAGACAGAGGCTACAGGGTGACTATGGCTACACCTTC
>TRBD1|NA|TRBJ1-1|TRBV6-1
CASSYGQGGTEAFF
TGTGCCAGCAGTTATGGACAGGGGGGGACTGAAGCTTTCTTT
>TRBD1|NA|TRBJ2-7|TRBV6-5
CASKSGQGEQYF
TGTGCCAGCAAATCGGGACAGGGGGAGCAGTACTTC
>NA|NA|TRBJ2-7|TRBV4-1
CASSQVETVAYEQYF
TGCGCCAGCAGCCAAGTGGAGACAGTAGCCTACGAGCAGTACTTC
>NA|NA|TRBJ2-2|TRBV21-1
CASSTFSSGELFF
TGTGCCAGCAGCACCTTTTCCTCCGGGGAGCTGTTTTTT
>TRBD2|NA|TRBJ2-3|TRBV18
CASSPAGLAASTDTQYF
TGTGCCAGCTCACCGGCGGGACTAGCAGCTAGCACAGATACGCAGTATTTT
>NA|NA|TRBJ1-5|TRBV4-1
CASSRNQGFGQPQHF
TGCGCCAGCAGCCGCAATCAGGGGTTTGGGCAGCCCCAGCATTTT
>NA|NA|TRBJ2-7|TRBV28
CASSLQGYEQYF
TGTGCCAGCAGTTTACAGGGCTACGAGCAGTACTTC
>NA|NA|TRBJ1-2|TRBV6-1
CASSAGENYGYTF
TGTGCCAGCAGCGCAGGGGAAAACTATGGCTACACCTTC
>NA|NA|TRBJ1-5|TRBV7-9
CASSPLSSNQPQHF
TGTGCCAGCAGCCCACTTAGTAGCAATCAGCCCCAGCATTTT
>NA|NA|TRBJ2-2|TRBV7-9
CASSFYRDPGELFF
TGTGCCAGCAGCTTCTACAGGGATCCCGGGGAGCTGTTTTTT
>TRBD2|NA|TRBJ2-7|TRBV30
CAWRGTSGAYEQYF
TGTGCCTGGAGGGGGACTAGCGGGGCCTACGAGCAGTACTTC
>TRBD2|NA|TRBJ2-3|TRBV4-1
CASSQDQASGGDTQYF
TGCGCCAGCAGCCAAGATCAGGCGAGCGGGGGGGATACGCAGTATTTT
>NA|NA|TRBJ2-7|TRBV5-1
CASSLRLAYEQYF
TGCGCCAGCAGCCTGAGACTAGCCTACGAGCAGTACTTC
>NA|NA|TRBJ2-7|TRBV5-6
CASAGGVTGYEQYF
TGTGCCAGCGCCGGGGGAGTTACAGGCTACGAGCAGTACTTC
>TRBD1|NA|TRBJ2-7|TRBV7-8
CASSLGATGQTYEQYF
TGTGCCAGCAGCTTAGGAGCTACGGGACAGACATACGAGCAGTACTTC
>NA|NA|TRBJ2-7|TRBV6-5
CASSYVAGSYEQYF
TGTGCCAGCAGTTACGTGGCAGGGTCCTACGAGCAGTACTTC
>NA|NA|TRBJ2-7|TRBV18
CASSPYQGSAYEQYF
TGTGCCAGCTCACCCTATCAGGGGTCGGCCTACGAGCAGTACTTC
>TRBD1|NA|TRBJ1-2|TRBV5-1
CASSLLRTGEGYGYTF
TGCGCCAGCAGCTTGTTAAGGACAGGGGAGGGCTATGGCTACACCTTC
>NA|NA|TRBJ2-2|TRBV7-9
CASSLVKGAGELFF
TGTGCCAGCAGCTTAGTTAAAGGGGCCGGGGAGCTGTTTTTT
>TRBD2|once|TRBJ2-5|TRBV11-2
CASSTGTSDGETQYF
TGTGCCAGCAGCACAGGGACTAGCGACGGGGAGACCCAGTACTTC
>NA|NA|TRBJ2-1|TRBV4-2
CASSPGLGLSYNEQFF
TGTGCCAGCAGCCCAGGTCTAGGACTATCCTACAATGAGCAGTTCTTC
>NA|NA|TRBJ1-3|TRBV7-9
CASSVRPSGNTIYF
TGTGCCAGCAGCGTCAGGCCCTCTGGAAACACCATATATTTT
>TRBD1|once|TRBJ1-2|TRBV5-1
CASSLGPPGQGVYGYTF
TGCGCCAGCAGCTTAGGGCCCCCGGGACAGGGGGTCTATGGCTACACCTTC
>NA|NA|TRBJ2-1|TRBV11-2
CASSLDWGLSYNEQFF
TGTGCCAGCAGCTTAGATTGGGGACTCTCCTACAATGAGCAGTTCTTC
>NA|NA|TRBJ2-6|TRBV18
CASSPSFSGVNSGANVLTF
TGTGCCAGCTCACCTAGCTTCTCAGGGGTTAACTCTGGGGCCAACGTCCTGACTTTC
>NA|NA|TRBJ2-1|TRBV7-9
CASSRGADPRGEQFF
TGTGCCAGCAGCCGGGGGGCTGACCCCAGAGGTGAGCAGTTCTTC
>NA|once|TRBJ1-2|TRBV5-1
CASSFGLDGYTF
TGCGCCAGCAGCTTCGGACTTGATGGCTACACCTTC
>TRBD2|NA|TRBJ2-7|TRBV6-5
CASSLGRASGYERYF
TGTGCCAGCAGTCTGGGTCGGGCTAGCGGGTATGAACGGTACTTC
>NA|once|TRBJ1-2|TRBV13
CASSPAGDDYGYTF
TGTGCCAGCAGCCCAGCAGGGGATGACTATGGCTACACCTTC
>NA|NA|TRBJ1-2|TRBV7-9
CAIDKRDGYTF
TGTGCCATCGATAAACGGGATGGCTACACCTTC
>NA|NA|TRBJ2-2|TRBV18
CASSPTREGLQGPPNTGELFF
TGTGCCAGCTCCCCGACAAGAGAGGGACTTCAAGGACCCCCTAACACCGGGGAGCTGTTTTTT
>NA|NA|TRBJ2-1|TRBV6-1
CASSESAGREQFF
TGTGCCAGCAGTGAAAGCGCGGGACGTGAGCAGTTCTTC
>NA|NA|TRBJ1-2|TRBV9
CASSGNGVGYGYTF
TGTGCCAGCAGCGGTAATGGAGTGGGCTATGGCTACACCTTC
>TRBD1|NA|TRBJ1-1|TRBV4-1
CASSQGDRLNTEAFF
TGCGCCAGCAGCCAAGGGGACAGATTAAACACTGAAGCTTTCTTT
>NA|NA|TRBJ2-7|TRBV5-1
CASSVPDTSYEQYF
TGCGCCAGCAGCGTTCCTGACACCTCCTACGAGCAGTACTTC
>TRBD1|NA|TRBJ2-7|TRBV27
CASSPSPGTGTYEQYF
TGTGCCAGCAGTCCTTCCCCCGGGACAGGGACCTACGAGCAGTACTTC
>TRBD1|NA|TRBJ1-1|TRBV7-2
CASSLIIRTGPNTEAFF
TGTGCCAGCAGCTTAATTATCCGGACAGGACCGAACACTGAAGCTTTCTTT
>TRBD1|NA|TRBJ1-5|TRBV6-4
CAIPGQGHHSNQPQHF
TGTGCCATTCCGGGACAGGGCCATCATAGCAATCAGCCCCAGCATTTT
>NA|once|TRBJ1-1|TRBV9
CASSVDLQGTEAFF
TGTGCCAGCAGCGTAGACCTCCAGGGCACTGAAGCTTTCTTT